This T cell receptor (beta chain) was sequenced for a study of OX40 agonist ivuxolimab in advanced cancers. In the case of this clone: Antigen: not known.

Broader study findings: The CD4+ and CD8+ T cells in the blood had expanded clonally by week 6 at 0.1 to 3.0 mg/kg.

From germline, CDR1 is SNHLY and CDR2 FYNNEI. The CDR3 is 10 amino acids. Trimming removed 4 bases from V and 4 bases from J, with 2 bases in between. Repertoires were generated with immunoSEQ multiplex PCR, while TCRdb's copy carries only in-frame clones and drops some. The sample records tens of thousands of clones, over 70% being singletons. This receptor was obtained from an adult with an advanced solid tumor such as melanoma, head and neck, liver or kidney cancer. V is TRBV2 and J is TRBJ2-7; D is ambiguous. Sample: CD4+ or CD8+ T cells sorted from blood, taken in a trial of the OX40 agonist ivuxolimab. CDR3 sequence reads: CASSGYEQYF. CDR3 in DNA: TGTGCCAGCAGTGGTTACGAGCAGTACTTC.